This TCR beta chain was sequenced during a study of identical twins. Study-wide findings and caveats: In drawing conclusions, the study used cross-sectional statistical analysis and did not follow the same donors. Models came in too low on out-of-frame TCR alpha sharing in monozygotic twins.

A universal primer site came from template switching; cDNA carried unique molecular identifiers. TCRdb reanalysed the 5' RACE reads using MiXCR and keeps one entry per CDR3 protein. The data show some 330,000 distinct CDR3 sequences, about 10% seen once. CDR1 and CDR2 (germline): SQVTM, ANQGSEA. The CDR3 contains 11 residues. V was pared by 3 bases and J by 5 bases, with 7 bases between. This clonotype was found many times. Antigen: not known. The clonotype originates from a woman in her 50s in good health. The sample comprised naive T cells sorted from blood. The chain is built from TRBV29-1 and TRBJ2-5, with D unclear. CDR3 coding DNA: TGCAGCGTTGATCGGTGGGAGACCCAGTACTTC. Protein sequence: CSVDRWETQYF.